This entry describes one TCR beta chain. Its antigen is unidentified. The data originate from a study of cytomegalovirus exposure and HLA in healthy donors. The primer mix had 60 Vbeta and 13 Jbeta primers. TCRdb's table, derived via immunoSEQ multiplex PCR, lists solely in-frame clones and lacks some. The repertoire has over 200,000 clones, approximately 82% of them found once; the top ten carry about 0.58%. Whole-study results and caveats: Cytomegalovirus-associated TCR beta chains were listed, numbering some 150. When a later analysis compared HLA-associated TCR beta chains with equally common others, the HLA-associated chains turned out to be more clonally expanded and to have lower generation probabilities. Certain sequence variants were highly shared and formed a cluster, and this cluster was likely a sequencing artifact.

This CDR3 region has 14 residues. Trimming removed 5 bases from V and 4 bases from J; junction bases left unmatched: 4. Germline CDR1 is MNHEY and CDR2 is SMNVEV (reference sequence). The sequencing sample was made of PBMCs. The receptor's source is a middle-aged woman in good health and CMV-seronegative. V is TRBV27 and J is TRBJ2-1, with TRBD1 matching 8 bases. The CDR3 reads CASSIGTGYNEQFF. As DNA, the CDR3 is TGTGCCAGCAGTATCGGGACAGGATACAATGAGCAGTTCTTC.